These 17 T cell receptor beta chains originate from one sample sequenced in a study of blood T cell repertoires in COVID-19. Sequenced by immunoSEQ multiplex PCR; TCRdb stores in-frame clones only, minus some. This table has 130,000 to 150,000 clones, roughly four fifths appearing once. The specimen sequenced was peripheral blood. These receptors were collected from a human donor in a cohort sampled during active COVID-19.

The chain employs TRBV5-4 and TRBJ2-5, with D perhaps TRBD1 (7 bases). The length of the CDR3 is 14 residues. Germline lookup yields CDR1 SGHNT and CDR2 YYREEE (reference sequence). The V and J ends lost 0 bases and 5 bases respectively, with 11 bases between them. CDR3 region: CASSLEGAGETQYF. Written as DNA, the CDR3 is TGTGCCAGCAGCTTGGAGGGGGCGGGGGAGACCCAGTACTTC.

V is TRBV19 and J is TRBJ2-3; TRBD2 aligns across 15 bases. Trimming removed 1 base from V and 5 bases from J; junction bases left unmatched: 4. This CDR3 comprises 17 residues. CDR1 and CDR2 (germline): LNHDA, SQIVND (reference sequence). In DNA, the CDR3 is TGTGCCAGTAGTATAGTGGGACTAGCGGGGGGATTAGATACGCAGTATTTT. Translated, it gives CASSIVGLAGGLDTQYF.

This clone was counted at least ten times. CDR3 in DNA: TGTGCCAGCTCACCAGGACAGGACAGCACCGGGGAGCTGTTTTTT. Translating it yields CASSPGQDSTGELFF. V usage is TRBV18 and J usage is TRBJ2-2; 7 bases align to TRBD1. Trimming at V came to 2 bases and at J to 4 bases, leaving 4 bases not matched to a gene. This CDR3 has 15 residues. CDR1 and CDR2 from the germline V gene are KGHSH and LQKENI.

V and J are TRBV5-1 and TRBJ2-2; a weak D match, TRBD1 (5 bases). The CDR3 is 16 residues long. Trimming shortened V by 0 bases and J by 2 bases, and 11 bases separated the two germline ends. CDR1 and CDR2 from the germline V gene are SGHRS and YFSETQ. The CDR3 here is CASSLEQVINTGELFF. CDR3 bases: TGCGCCAGCAGCTTGGAACAGGTTATTAACACCGGGGAGCTGTTTTTT.

The CDR3 DNA reads as TGTGCCAGCAGCGCGGGGCTGCCGACGCAGTATTTT. Encoded protein: CASSAGLPTQYF. V is TRBV7-9 and J is TRBJ2-3, with a weak D call TRBD2 (6 bases). Germline CDR1 reads SEHNR; CDR2 reads FQNEAQ (reference sequence). V gave up 5 bases and J gave up 9 bases, with 12 bases separating them. The CDR3 extends over 12 amino acids.

The chain has TRBV29-1 and TRBJ1-1; 7 bases align to TRBD1. The CDR3 is 13 amino acids. J lost 3 bases, V lost 6 bases, and 7 bases had no gene match. Germline CDR1 is SQVTM and CDR2 is ANQGSEA. Here the CDR3 DNA reads TGCAGCGTCATCGACAGGGTCGACACTGAAGCTTTCTTT. Translation gives CSVIDRVDTEAFF.

V usage is TRBV7-9 and J usage is TRBJ1-5; D is possibly TRBD1 (6 bases). V was shortened by 0 bases and J by 2 bases, with 14 bases between the two germline ends. Germline V gene lookup returns CDR1 SEHNR and CDR2 FQNEAQ (reference sequence). This CDR3 is built from 17 residues. The CDR3, as DNA: TGTGCCAGCAGCTTAGCGAGGTCAGGGGTGGGCAATCAGCCCCAGCATTTT. Its translation: CASSLARSGVGNQPQHF. The full variable domain, with the rest looked up from reference TRBV7-9 and TRBJ1-5, is DTGVSQNPRHKITKRGQNVTFRCDPISEHNRLYWYRQTLGQGPEFLTYFQNEAQLEKSRLLSDRFSAERPKGSFSTLEIQRTEQGDSAMYLCASSLARSGVGNQPQHFGDGTRLSIL.

This rearrangement joins TRBV5-8 to TRBJ2-7, with 7 bases aligning to TRBD2. The CDR3 loop spans 15 amino acids. After removal of 4 bases from V and 4 bases from J, the junction contained 11 bases not matched to a gene. Germline V lookup: CDR1 SGHTS, CDR2 YDEGEE. The CDR3 is CASSRSGTTLYEQYF. The CDR3, as DNA: TGTGCCAGCAGCCGCAGCGGGACCACTCTATACGAGCAGTACTTC.

This rearrangement joins TRBV2 to TRBJ1-4; TRBD1 might be the D (6 bases). V lost 11 bases and J lost 2, with 18 bases in between. Germline CDR1 SNHLY, CDR2 FYNNEI. The length of the CDR3 is 15 residues. In DNA, the CDR3 is TGTGCCGGTCGATTGGGGGCTTGGACTAATGAAAAACTGTTTTTT. This translates into CAGRLGAWTNEKLFF.

V usage is TRBV7-6 and J usage is TRBJ1-1, with D maybe TRBD1 (6 bases). CDR1 SGHVS and CDR2 FNYEAQ come from the germline V gene. CDR3 length equals 15 residues. V dropped 2 bases and J dropped 2 bases, with 12 bases sitting between them. The CDR3 loop reads CASSLSGGSNTEAFF. In nucleotides, the CDR3 is TGTGCCAGCAGCTTATCGGGGGGCAGCAACACTGAAGCTTTCTTT.

The CDR3 sequence is CASTITSGGAWETQYF. In DNA form, the CDR3 reads TGTGCCAGCACCATTACTAGCGGGGGGGCTTGGGAGACCCAGTACTTC. This chain connects TRBV11-2 to TRBJ2-5; 13 nucleotides agree with TRBD2. CDR1 is SGHAT and CDR2 is FQNNGV in the germline V gene. The CDR3 contains 16 residues. The V segment lost 7 bases and the J segment 5 bases; nucleotides outside the gene matches: 10.

The chain carries TRBV5-5 and TRBJ1-2; possible D gene TRBD1, 5 bases. Looked up from germline, CDR1 is SGHKS and CDR2 is YYEKEE (reference sequence). Between the trimmed V and J ends, which lost 1 base and 11 bases, there was a span of 15 bases. CDR3 length: 13 amino acids. This CDR3 reads CASSLLQALTYTF. CDR3 bases: TGTGCCAGCAGCTTGTTACAGGCGCTCACATACACCTTC.

The chain employs TRBV5-1 and TRBJ1-2; 8 bases agree with TRBD1. The J segment lost 4 bases and the V segment lost 5 bases, leaving 10 bases of the junction unmatched. Germline-derived CDR1 and CDR2 are SGHRS and YFSETQ. This CDR3 comprises 15 residues. CDR3 loop: CASSSGQGASYGYTF. The CDR3 nucleotides read TGCGCCAGCAGTTCCGGACAGGGAGCCTCCTATGGCTACACCTTC.

This clone came up once. The rearrangement links TRBV6-1 to TRBJ1-5; TRBD1 agrees at 7 bases. The germline gives CDR1 MNHNS, CDR2 SASEGT. The V segment lost 2 bases and the J segment 0 bases; nucleotides outside the gene matches: 10. CDR3 length: 18 residues. CDR3 amino acids: CASSEIGQESYSNQPQHF. The DNA for the CDR3 is TGTGCCAGCAGTGAAATAGGACAGGAATCCTATAGCAATCAGCCCCAGCATTTT.

The chain employs TRBV24-1 and TRBJ1-5; D possibly corresponds to TRBD1 (5 bases). Germline values: CDR1 KGHDR, CDR2 SFDVKD. V was cut by 4 bases and J by 6 bases, with 12 bases left in between. The CDR3 loop spans 14 amino acids. The CDR3 sequence is CATSDRAVSQPQHF. The CDR3 DNA is TGTGCCACCAGTGACAGGGCGGTTTCTCAGCCCCAGCATTTT.

DNA for the CDR3: TGTGCCAGCAGTGTCCTGACTAGCGGGGCTACAGATACGCAGTATTTT. Protein sequence: CASSVLTSGATDTQYF. The chain has TRBV27 and TRBJ2-3; 11 bases match TRBD2. The trim removed 5 bases at V and 3 bases at J, leaving 7 bases unmatched. Per germline, CDR1 MNHEY and CDR2 SMNVEV (reference sequence). This CDR3 comprises 16 residues.

The chain recombines TRBV18 with TRBJ1-1; D perhaps matches TRBD1 (5 bases). Germline-derived CDR1 and CDR2 are KGHSH and LQKENI. The CDR3 extends over 14 amino acids. V was cut by 1 base and J by 4 bases, with 10 bases left in between. The CDR3 spells CASSPQAGITEAFF. CDR3 sequence (DNA): TGTGCCAGCTCACCACAAGCAGGGATCACTGAAGCTTTCTTT.